Given below is one T cell receptor beta chain in context. This receptor's antigen is unknown. No much larger clonotype is one base removed from it; base qualities were not supplied. This record comes from a study of tumor-infiltrating lymphocytes in primary liver carcinoma (dated by TCRdb to about 2017). General notes on the study: Of the five patients (three men and two women, aged 30 to 69 years), four had hepatocellular carcinoma and one had combined HCC and intrahepatic cholangiocarcinoma. The five patients had tumors of stage T1-T3 N0M0, with maximum diameters ranging from about 4.2 to 10 cm. Each sample produced roughly 3.65 to 8 million productive TCRbeta reads, and read depth showed no significant difference between tissue types. For each liver tumor, the study sampled five regions along with adjacent normal tissue and blood, and applied TCRbeta repertoire sequencing, expression microarrays and whole-exome sequencing. TCRbeta repertoire sequencing covered 35 specimens from 5 patients: around 25 tumor regions, 5 adjacent noncancerous liver tissues and 5 peripheral blood samples. The 20 to 30 tumor region samples were profiled with Agilent mRNA microarrays so that TCRbeta repertoire diversity could be related to the local molecular phenotype. Technical replicate repertoires showed high reproducibility, with mean shared-clone rates about 0.91 and correlation coefficients above 0.95. Results the study describes overall, beyond this receptor: Consistent with antigen-driven expansion, pairs of tumor regions showed higher repertoire overlap (mean roughly 35%) than either tumor-adjacent pairs (about 17%) or tumor-blood pairs (roughly 14%). Only the TCR beta chain was sequenced, which likely underestimates true repertoire diversity because unpaired alpha chains were not captured. Just about 7-25% of top clones turned up in all five regions of a tumor, which suggests spatial heterogeneity among tumor-infiltrating T cells. Comparison of CD4+ and CD8+ T cell repertoires was precluded by the use of bulk unsorted samples. Compared with blood, tumors had a significantly larger share of the repertoire taken up by the top 250 clones (p = 0.039). With just 4 or 5 patients in the study, the authors point out that the findings should be validated in a larger study.

Total RNA and DNA were co-extracted without cell sorting from roughly 20-30 mg of bulk tissue using the AllPrep DNA/RNA mini kit. Between late 2015 and 2016, a handful of patients in China with histopathologically diagnosed primary liver carcinoma had surgical resection. Patients had chronic HBV infection and were treatment-naive at sampling. Each tumor was sampled at five spatially separated regions: the superior, inferior, left-lateral and right-lateral poles and the tumor centre. According to histology, viable tumor cells made up more than 75% of every tumor sample. Pieces of fresh tumor and adjacent tissue were cut in half, with one half kept in RNAlater at -80 degrees C and the other half sent for histology. Using a constant-region primer and ProtoScript II reverse transcriptase, TCRbeta-specific cDNA was reverse-transcribed from approximately 0.55 ug total RNA. TCRbeta libraries were built with three nested multiplex PCR rounds, a slightly modified ARM-PCR procedure. Sample barcodes and Illumina adapters were added in a final 25-cycle PCR with Deep VentR polymerase. Before sequencing, amplicons between 200 and 500 bp were purified from gel using a QIAquick gel extraction kit. TCRbeta amplicons were sequenced on an Illumina HiSeq 2500 with 250-bp paired-end reads. Per the original workflow: To recover full CDR3 sequences, reads were quality-trimmed using Trimmomatic v0.33 and paired reads were then merged using FLASH v1.2.11. V, D and J germline segments were assigned to the rearranged TCRbeta sequences using MiGEC v1.2.1b. Clonotype statistics and Shannon-Wiener diversity indices were calculated with VDJtools v1.0.0. Except for diversity analysis, only the 250 most abundant clonotypes of each sample were used in subsequent analyses to reduce sampling bias. The public reads were reanalyzed by TCRdb: fastp trimming at Q25, MiXCR alignment, in-frame beta chains only. Rows matching on CDR3 protein sequence are summarized as one entry with the most common DNA and genes. The V and J calls and clone size come from TCRdb's table, not from the authors' own analysis. The sample table shows almost 55,000 distinct CDR3 sequences, and about three quarters are seen once. Of the sample, about 25% is held by the ten largest clones.

Specimen: liver tumor tissue from sampling region 2. Per the publication, the cell subset or site label means: tumor region T2, inferior pole. The receptor was isolated from a middle-aged man with primary liver carcinoma and hepatitis B virus infection.

In nucleotide form, the sequence is TGTGCCAGCCTCTCCTCGCGGTGGGATTCCGGCTTCGATTACTATGGCTACACCTTC. Its translation is CASLSSRWDSGFDYYGYTF. The chain couples TRBV6-6 to TRBJ1-2; the D gene identity is not certain. V is pared back by 8 bases and J by 3 bases, with 31 bases lying between the germline termini. CDR1 and CDR2, per the germline V gene (reference sequence), are MNHNY and SVGAGI. From the cysteine up to the phenylalanine, the CDR3 has a length of 19 residues. CDR3 DNA only is kept here, 57 bases in frame from base 1.